A selection of T cell receptor beta chains follows, all from one sample in a study of EBV T-cell therapy then PD-1 blockade in nasopharyngeal carcinoma. No cognate antigen is known for these TCRs. Libraries were prepared by immunoSEQ multiplex PCR; TCRdb keeps only in-frame clonotypes and omits some of them. The sample holds more than 20,000 clones, over 75% seen once. The sequencing used CD8+ T cells from blood, collected at day -245 from a patient whose treatment included autologous EBV-specific T cells and nivolumab. Every receptor here comes from a man aged 35-49 years with nasopharyngeal carcinoma. CDR3s include the opening cysteine and the closing phenylalanine or tryptophan. A D gene is named only where the DNA matches it firmly. Some rows have no size entry. The others give once, few or many, or a class for an expanded clone.

V gene	D gene	J gene	clone size	CDR3 DNA	CDR3 protein
TRBV9	-	TRBJ2-3	-	TGTGCCAGCAGCGTAGATGGGGTTAGCACAGATACGCAGTATTTT	CASSVDGVSTDTQYF
TRBV6-4	TRBD1	TRBJ2-1	-	TGTGCCAGCAGTGACGATGTGGGACAGGGTGGTAATGAGCAGTTCTTC	CASSDDVGQGGNEQFF
TRBV6-5	-	TRBJ2-5	-	TGTGCCAGCAGTTTTCCGGGCCAAGGGGAAGAGACCCAGTACTTC	CASSFPGQGEETQYF
TRBV6-4	-	TRBJ1-5	-	TGTGCCAGCAGTGACTCGAGCAATCAGCCCCAGCATTTT	CASSDSSNQPQHF
TRBV4-3	-	TRBJ1-6	-	TGCGCCAGCAGCCAAGATGTCCTGGTCAACTATTCACCCCTCCACTTT	CASSQDVLVNYSPLHF
TRBV9	-	TRBJ2-1	-	TGTGCCAGCGGGACATTGAATGAGCAGTTCTTC	CASGTLNEQFF
TRBV28	-	TRBJ2-6	-	TGTGCCAGCGCAACACTGAGTGGGGCCAACGTCCTGACTTTC	CASATLSGANVLTF
TRBV19	-	TRBJ2-5	-	TGTGCCAGTAGTAACGGGAGAGGGACCCAGTACTTC	CASSNGRGTQYF
TRBV3-1/TRBV3-2	-	TRBJ2-1	once	TGTGCCAGCAGCCAAGATGAGGACAATGAGCAGTTCTTC	CASSQDEDNEQFF
TRBV4-3	-	TRBJ1-1	-	TGCGCCAGCAGCCAAGCTCGGCAGTTGGGCACTGAAGCTTTCTTT	CASSQARQLGTEAFF
TRBV7-8	TRBD2	TRBJ2-3	once	TGTGCCAGCAGCTTCGGACTAGCGGGGGGGCCACGCACAGATACGCAGTATTTT	CASSFGLAGGPRTDTQYF
TRBV9	-	TRBJ2-7	-	TGTGCCAGCAGCGCCGGTGGGGGCGAGCAGTACTTC	CASSAGGGEQYF
TRBV7-9	-	TRBJ2-7	few	TGTGCCAGCAGCTTAACTACGTACGAGCAGTACTTC	CASSLTTYEQYF
TRBV7-6	TRBD2	TRBJ2-1	-	TGTGCCAGCAGCTTAAAGGCGGGGGGCCTCTACAATGAGCAGTTCTTC	CASSLKAGGLYNEQFF
TRBV28	-	TRBJ1-1	-	TGTGCCAGCAGTTTACGGGGCTCTGAAGCTTTCTTT	CASSLRGSEAFF
TRBV27	TRBD1	TRBJ1-1	-	TGTGCCAGCAGCGTAGGGAACAGGGGAGGAACTGAAGCTTTCTTT	CASSVGNRGGTEAFF
TRBV29-1	TRBD1	TRBJ2-7	-	TGCAGCGTGGCGGACAGGGAATCCTACGAGCAGTACTTC	CSVADRESYEQYF
TRBV28	-	TRBJ2-3	-	TGTGCCAGCAGCTTACAGGGGAGCGGGGGCACAACAGATACGCAGTATTTT	CASSLQGSGGTTDTQYF
TRBV15	TRBD1	TRBJ1-5	-	TGTGCCACCAGCACACACGGGACAGCGCTAAATCAGCCCCAGCATTTT	CATSTHGTALNQPQHF
TRBV9	TRBD2	TRBJ2-3	-	TGTGCCAGCAGCGTAGCCCAACTAGCGGGGGGGGCAGATACGCAGTATTTT	CASSVAQLAGGADTQYF
TRBV18	-	TRBJ1-1	-	TGTGCCAGCTCCCAACTAGGCGCTGAAGCTTTCTTT	CASSQLGAEAFF
TRBV3-1/TRBV3-2	-	TRBJ2-2	-	TGTGCCAGCAGCGCAGGGTTCAGTATCGGGGAGCTGTTTTTT	CASSAGFSIGELFF
TRBV6-5	TRBD2	TRBJ2-3	-	TGTGCCAGCAGTTATGCCGGGGGGGCCACAGATACGCAGTATTTT	CASSYAGGATDTQYF
TRBV27	-	TRBJ2-7	-	TGTGCCAGCAGTTTTTTGGGGTCCGAGCAGTACTTC	CASSFLGSEQYF
TRBV2	-	TRBJ1-2	-	TGTGCCAGCAGGGGACCTAACTATGGCTACACCTTC	CASRGPNYGYTF
TRBV19	-	TRBJ1-2	-	TGTGCCAGTAGAACCGCATTACTGGACTATGGCTACACCTTC	CASRTALLDYGYTF
TRBV9	TRBD1	TRBJ1-1	-	TGTGCCAGCAGCGCGAATACCGGGACAGGGGCTTTGAACACTGAAGCTTTCTTT	CASSANTGTGALNTEAFF
TRBV24-1	-	TRBJ2-3	-	TGTGCCACCAGTGATTTGCACGAGACAGATACGCAGTATTTT	CATSDLHETDTQYF
TRBV9	-	TRBJ2-7	few	TGTGCCAGCAGCGGCCAGGGTGTCGAGCAGTACTTC	CASSGQGVEQYF
TRBV4-1	-	TRBJ1-3	-	TGCGCCAGCAGCCGGGGAGGCTTAATCCTCTCTGGAAACACCATATATTTT	CASSRGGLILSGNTIYF
TRBV7-2	TRBD2	TRBJ2-3	-	TGTGCCAGCAGCTTAGATAGCGGGGGCACAGATACGCAGTATTTT	CASSLDSGGTDTQYF
TRBV6-6	-	TRBJ1-5	-	TGTGCCAGCAGTCCACTCCTTTCGGGTATGACCAATCAGCCCCAGCATTTT	CASSPLLSGMTNQPQHF
TRBV21-1	-	TRBJ2-7	-	TGTGCCAGCAGCAAAGGGGGCGAGCAGTACTTC	CASSKGGEQYF
TRBV2	-	TRBJ1-1	once	TGTGCCAGCAGCCGAGGGAAGATCACTGAAGCTTTCTTT	CASSRGKITEAFF
TRBV4-3	-	TRBJ2-3	-	TGCGCCAGCAGCCAAGATAGGCTAACAGATACGCAGTATTTT	CASSQDRLTDTQYF
TRBV6-5	-	TRBJ2-7	once	TGTGCCAGCAGTTACGTGCAGGGGGGCGAGCAGTACTTC	CASSYVQGGEQYF
TRBV27	-	TRBJ2-3	-	TGTGCCAGCTCCTTCTCCCGAGCAGATACGCAGTATTTT	CASSFSRADTQYF
TRBV7-6	-	TRBJ2-4	-	TGTGCCAGCAGCCCGGGGCCCAGCAGGGTTTCCAAAAACATTCAGTACTTC	CASSPGPSRVSKNIQYF
TRBV5-1	TRBD1	TRBJ2-7	-	TGCGCCAGCAGCTACCAACTGGGACAGTCCTACGAGCAGTACTTC	CASSYQLGQSYEQYF
TRBV28	-	TRBJ1-2	-	TGTGCCAGCAGTCCACTCTTTAACTATGGCTACACCTTC	CASSPLFNYGYTF
TRBV9	-	TRBJ1-5	-	TGTGCCAGCAGCGTAGGTCCAGGGAGGAATCAGCCCCAGCATTTT	CASSVGPGRNQPQHF
TRBV19	TRBD2	TRBJ2-7	-	TGTGCCAGTAGCCCCCACGCGGGGGTGGCCTACGAGCAGTGCTTC	CASSPHAGVAYEQCF
TRBV2	TRBD2	TRBJ2-3	-	TGTGCCAGCATTCTCCGACTAGCGGGGGGAACAGATACGCAGTATTTT	CASILRLAGGTDTQYF
TRBV6-2/TRBV6-3	-	TRBJ2-3	few	TGTGCCAGCAGTTGGTCCAAGCTAGTCGGAACAGATACGCAGTATTTT	CASSWSKLVGTDTQYF
TRBV4-3	TRBD1	TRBJ1-5	-	TGCGCCAGCAGCCAAGTACAGGGGGCAGGACAGCCCCAGCATTTT	CASSQVQGAGQPQHF
TRBV10-3	-	TRBJ2-3	-	TGTGCCATCAGTGAGTCTGGCTCTCAGCGAACAGATACGCAGTATTTT	CAISESGSQRTDTQYF